This paragraph covers one TCR beta chain sequence. TCRdb's copy holds only in-frame clones and misses some; the assay was immunoSEQ multiplex PCR. The table has 630,000 or so clones, around 87% seen once. V was clipped by 1 base and J by 2 bases, with 8 bases between them. This CDR3 is 14 amino acids long. Looked up from germline, CDR1 is SGHDN and CDR2 is FVKESK. The data were taken from a study of shared T cell receptors in the human thymus. The data were also submitted as part of a second study, on human thymus T cells. That publication notes: Donors were healthy Finnish infants having corrective surgery for congenital heart defects. Resections that were taken during corrective heart surgery supplied the thymus tissue. Highly overlapping thymic repertoires among unrelated individuals were reported in related research.

Source material: thymocytes. The chain has TRBV14 and TRBJ1-2; no definite D call. The TCR comes from a boy in the first two years of life with a congenital heart defect. In DNA, the CDR3 is TGTGCCAGCAGCCAAGTTGGGAGAAACTATGGCTACACCTTC. This sequence encodes CASSQVGRNYGYTF.